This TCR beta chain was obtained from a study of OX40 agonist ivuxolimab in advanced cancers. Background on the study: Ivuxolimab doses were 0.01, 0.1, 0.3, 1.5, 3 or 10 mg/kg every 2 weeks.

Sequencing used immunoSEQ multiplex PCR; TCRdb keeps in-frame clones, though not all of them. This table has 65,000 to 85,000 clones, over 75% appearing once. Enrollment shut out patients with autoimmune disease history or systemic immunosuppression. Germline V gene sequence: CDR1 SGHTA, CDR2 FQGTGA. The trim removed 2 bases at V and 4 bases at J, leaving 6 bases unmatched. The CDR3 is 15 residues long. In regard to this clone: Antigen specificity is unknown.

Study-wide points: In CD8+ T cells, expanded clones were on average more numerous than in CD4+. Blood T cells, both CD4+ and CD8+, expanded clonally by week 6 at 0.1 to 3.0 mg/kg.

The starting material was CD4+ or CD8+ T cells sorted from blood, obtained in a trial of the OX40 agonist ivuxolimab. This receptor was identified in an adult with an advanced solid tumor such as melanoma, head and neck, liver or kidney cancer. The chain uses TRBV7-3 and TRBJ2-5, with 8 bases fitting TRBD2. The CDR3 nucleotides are TGTGCCAGCAGCTTATCAGCGGGAGTAGGAGAGACCCAGTACTTC. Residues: CASSLSAGVGETQYF.